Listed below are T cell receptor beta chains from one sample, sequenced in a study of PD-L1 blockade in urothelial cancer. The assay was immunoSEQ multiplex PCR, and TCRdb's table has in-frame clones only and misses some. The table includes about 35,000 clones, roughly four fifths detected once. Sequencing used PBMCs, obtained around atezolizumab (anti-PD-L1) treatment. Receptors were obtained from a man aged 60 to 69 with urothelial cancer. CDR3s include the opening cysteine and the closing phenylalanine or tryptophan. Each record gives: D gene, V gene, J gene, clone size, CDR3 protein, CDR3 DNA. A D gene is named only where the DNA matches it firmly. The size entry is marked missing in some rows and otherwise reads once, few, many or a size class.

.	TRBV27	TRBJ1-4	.	CASSPTTDRPFNEKLFF	TGTGCCAGCAGTCCGACGACAGACCGTCCTTTTAATGAAAAACTGTTTTTT
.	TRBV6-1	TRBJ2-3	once	CASSEGLGGDTQYF	TGTGCCAGCAGTGAAGGACTAGGAGGGGATACGCAGTATTTT
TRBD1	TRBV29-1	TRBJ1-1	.	CSANGDRGLEAFF	TGCAGCGCTAACGGAGACAGGGGGCTTGAAGCTTTCTTT
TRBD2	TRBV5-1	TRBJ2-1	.	CASASELADSEQFF	TGCGCCAGCGCATCTGAACTAGCGGACAGTGAGCAGTTCTTC
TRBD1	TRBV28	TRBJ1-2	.	CASSSRDRGGYTF	TGTGCCAGCAGTAGCCGGGACAGGGGTGGCTACACCTTC
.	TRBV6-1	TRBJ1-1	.	CASSESTGAAEAFF	TGTGCCAGCAGTGAATCGACAGGAGCCGCTGAAGCTTTCTTT
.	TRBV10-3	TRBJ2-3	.	CAISGSGATQYF	TGTGCCATCAGTGGCTCAGGGGCGACGCAGTATTTT
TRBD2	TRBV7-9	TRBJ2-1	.	CASSLSGGHYNEQFF	TGTGCCAGCAGCTTAAGCGGGGGCCACTACAATGAGCAGTTCTTC
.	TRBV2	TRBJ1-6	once	CASSEGSGNSPLHF	TGTGCCAGCAGTGAGGGTTCGGGTAATTCACCCCTCCACTTT
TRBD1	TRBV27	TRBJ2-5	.	CASSPTTGETQYF	TGTGCCAGCAGTCCGACGACAGGGGAGACCCAGTACTTC
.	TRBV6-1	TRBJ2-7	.	CASSEGSWSRLSYEQYF	TGTGCCAGCAGTGAAGGGTCTTGGAGCAGATTGTCCTACGAGCAGTACTTC
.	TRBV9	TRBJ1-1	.	CASSVVAGSNTEAFF	TGTGCCAGCAGCGTAGTAGCCGGATCGAACACTGAAGCTTTCTTT
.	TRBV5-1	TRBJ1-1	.	CASSPAGANTEAFF	TGCGCCAGCAGCCCGGCGGGGGCTAACACTGAAGCTTTCTTT
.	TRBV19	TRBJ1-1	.	CASSDRLNTEAFF	TGTGCCAGTAGCGACAGATTGAACACTGAAGCTTTCTTT
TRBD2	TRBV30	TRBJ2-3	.	CAWGLVTIADTQYF	TGTGCCTGGGGACTAGTTACGATCGCAGATACGCAGTATTTT
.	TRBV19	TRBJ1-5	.	CASRTPSTGQPQHF	TGTGCCAGTAGGACGCCTTCAACGGGACAGCCCCAGCATTTT
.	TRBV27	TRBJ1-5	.	CASSEGWESQPQHF	TGTGCCAGCTCCGAGGGCTGGGAAAGCCAGCCCCAGCATTTT
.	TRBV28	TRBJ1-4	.	CASSLGRTEKLFF	TGTGCCAGCAGTTTAGGTAGGACAGAAAAACTGTTTTTT
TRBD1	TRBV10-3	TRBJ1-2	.	CAISETGERGGYTF	TGTGCCATCAGTGAGACAGGGGAGAGAGGTGGCTACACCTTC
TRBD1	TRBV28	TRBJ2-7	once	CASSPPGTGSYEQYF	TGTGCCAGCAGTCCCCCGGGGACAGGCTCCTACGAGCAGTACTTC
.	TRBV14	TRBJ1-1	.	CASSRGGGNTEAFF	TGTGCCAGCAGCCGAGGGGGGGGGAACACTGAAGCTTTCTTT
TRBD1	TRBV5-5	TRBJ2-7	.	CASSRPGTGGTYEQYF	TGTGCCAGCAGCCGTCCCGGGACAGGGGGGACCTACGAGCAGTACTTC
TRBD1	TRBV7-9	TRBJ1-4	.	CASSFTGGTNEKLFF	TGTGCCAGCAGCTTTACAGGGGGAACTAATGAAAAACTGTTTTTT
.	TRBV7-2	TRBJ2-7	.	CASSPERGYEQYF	TGTGCCAGCAGCCCCGAAAGAGGATACGAGCAGTACTTC
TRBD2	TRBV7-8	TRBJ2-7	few	CASSLSGGINEQYF	TGTGCCAGCAGCTTAAGCGGGGGGATCAACGAGCAGTACTTC
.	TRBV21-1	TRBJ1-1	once	CASFKAGFRTEAFF	TGTGCCAGCTTCAAGGCGGGATTTCGGACTGAAGCTTTCTTT
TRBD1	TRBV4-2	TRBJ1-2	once	CASSQRQGNYQGGYTF	TGTGCCAGCAGCCAAAGACAGGGCAACTATCAGGGTGGCTACACCTTC
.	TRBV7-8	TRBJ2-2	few	CASMRQETNTGELFF	TGTGCCAGCATGAGACAGGAAACGAACACCGGGGAGCTGTTTTTT
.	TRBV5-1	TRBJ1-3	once	CASSLAGAGRGNTIYF	TGCGCCAGCAGCTTGGCAGGGGCCGGTCGTGGAAACACCATATATTTT
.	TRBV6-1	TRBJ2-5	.	CASHRDIGETQYF	TGTGCCAGCCATAGGGACATTGGGGAGACCCAGTACTTC
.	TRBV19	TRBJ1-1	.	CASSRAWRTEAFF	TGTGCCAGTAGCCGAGCCTGGAGGACTGAAGCTTTCTTT
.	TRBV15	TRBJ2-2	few	CATSSSGWVNTGELFF	TGTGCCACCAGCAGTAGCGGCTGGGTGAACACCGGGGAGCTGTTTTTT
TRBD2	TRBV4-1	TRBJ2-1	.	CASSQDPPLVSGGSSSYNEQFF	TGCGCCAGCAGCCAAGACCCTCCCTTGGTTAGCGGGGGGTCGAGCTCCTACAATGAGCAGTTCTTC
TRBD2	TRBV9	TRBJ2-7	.	CASSVALGLAGEEQYF	TGTGCCAGCAGCGTAGCTCTAGGACTAGCGGGGGAGGAGCAGTACTTC
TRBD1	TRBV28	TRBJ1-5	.	CASSLLPGGAYQPQHF	TGTGCCAGCAGTTTATTACCAGGGGGCGCGTATCAGCCCCAGCATTTT
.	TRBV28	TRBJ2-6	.	CASHPFGGRTSGANVLTF	TGTGCCAGCCACCCATTTGGGGGGAGGACCTCTGGGGCCAACGTCCTGACTTTC
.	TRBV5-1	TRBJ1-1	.	CASSLLSYSYAEAFF	TGCGCCAGCAGCCTCTTAAGCTACAGCTACGCTGAAGCTTTCTTT
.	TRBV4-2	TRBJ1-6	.	CASSSQGGISSPLHF	TGTGCCAGCAGCAGTCAGGGTGGAATCAGTTCACCCCTCCACTTT
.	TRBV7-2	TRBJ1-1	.	CASSLEGVLSAFF	TGTGCCAGCAGCTTAGAAGGGGTTCTGTCAGCTTTCTTT
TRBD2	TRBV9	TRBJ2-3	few	CASSWRGRVDTQYF	TGTGCCAGCAGCTGGCGAGGGAGGGTGGATACGCAGTATTTT
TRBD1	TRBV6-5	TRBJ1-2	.	CASSPLDRVYGYTF	TGTGCCAGCAGTCCCCTGGACAGGGTATATGGCTACACCTTC
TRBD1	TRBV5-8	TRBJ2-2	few	CASTLLSGTDNTGELFF	TGTGCCAGCACCCTACTGTCCGGGACAGACAACACCGGGGAGCTGTTTTTT
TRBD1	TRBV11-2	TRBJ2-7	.	CASSSNLRQGTYEQYF	TGTGCCAGCAGCTCCAACCTAAGACAGGGCACCTACGAGCAGTACTTC
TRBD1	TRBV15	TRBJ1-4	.	CATRRTGGNEKLFF	TGTGCCACCAGGCGGACAGGGGGCAATGAAAAACTGTTTTTT
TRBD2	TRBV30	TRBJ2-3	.	CAWTSGGATDTQYF	TGTGCCTGGACTAGCGGGGGGGCAACAGATACGCAGTATTTT
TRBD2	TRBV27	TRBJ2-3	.	CASSLNLGGGTDTQYF	TGTGCCAGCAGTTTAAATTTGGGGGGGGGCACAGATACGCAGTATTTT
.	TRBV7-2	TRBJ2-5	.	CASSSGGQETQYF	TGTGCCAGCAGCTCCGGCGGGCAAGAGACCCAGTACTTC